A single sample gave rise to the 19 T cell receptor beta chains below, sequenced in a study of blood T cell repertoires in COVID-19. Measured with immunoSEQ multiplex PCR; TCRdb has only the in-frame clones, and not every one. The sample holds about 220,000 clones, under 90% seen once. Input material: peripheral blood. These receptors all stem from a woman older than 75 with acute or convalescent COVID-19.

This chain uses TRBV19 with TRBJ1-5; maybe TRBD1 (6 bases). Germline assignment: CDR1 LNHDA and CDR2 SQIVND (reference sequence). V gave up 2 bases and J gave up 4 bases, with 15 bases separating them. The CDR3 consists of 16 residues. CDR3 sequence (DNA): TGTGCCAGTAGTATACGGAAGGACAGAGAGAATCAGCCCCAGCATTTT. This sequence encodes CASSIRKDRENQPQHF. Drawing the rest from reference TRBV19 and TRBJ1-5, the complete variable domain is DGGITQSPKYLFRKEGQNVTLSCEQNLNHDAMYWYRQDPGQGLRLIYYSQIVNDFQKGDIAEGYSVSREKKESFPLTVTSAQKNPTAFYLCASSIRKDRENQPQHFGDGTRLSIL.

The chain joins TRBV18 to TRBJ2-1; TRBD2 aligns across 12 bases. Looked up from germline, CDR1 is KGHSH and CDR2 is LQKENI. Losses at the gene ends were 1 base for V and 7 bases for J; bases not matched to a gene: 8. CDR3 size: 17 residues. CDR3 in DNA: TGTGCCAGCTCACCACGCTCTAGCGGGGGGGCCGGGAATGAGCAGTTCTTC. Its translation: CASSPRSSGGAGNEQFF.

In nucleotides, the CDR3 is TGTGCCAGCAGCCCCAGGACTGGCACCGGGGAGCTGTTTTTT. Translation: CASSPRTGTGELFF. This chain joins TRBV6-5 and TRBJ2-2; TRBD2 might be the D (5 bases). Germline CDR1 MNHEY, CDR2 SVGAGI. This CDR3 comprises 14 residues. V lost 6 bases and J lost 4, with 12 bases in between.

The V and J genes are TRBV3-1 (or the pseudogene TRBV3-2) and TRBJ1-1; unclear D gene. Germline V gene data show CDR1 as LGHDT and CDR2 as YNNKEL (reference sequence). V was shortened by 4 bases and J by 1 base, with 13 bases between the two germline ends. The CDR3 has 15 residues. The CDR3 sequence: CASSRKQARNTEAFF. CDR3 sequence (DNA): TGTGCCAGCAGCCGCAAGCAGGCGCGGAACACTGAAGCTTTCTTT.

In DNA form, the CDR3 reads TGTGCCAGCAGCCAAGTGACCGGACTCGGAAACACCATATATTTT. Its protein product is CASSQVTGLGNTIYF. The gene calls are TRBV3-1 (or the pseudogene TRBV3-2) and TRBJ1-3; D call uncertain. CDR1 is LGHDT and CDR2 is YNNKEL in the germline V gene (reference sequence). V was shortened by 1 base and J by 4 bases, with 11 bases between the two germline ends. This CDR3 spans 15 amino acids.

V and J are TRBV24-1 and TRBJ1-1; 10 bases align to TRBD1. Germline CDR1 reads KGHDR; CDR2 reads SFDVKD. The CDR3 extends over 14 amino acids. V lost 7 bases to trimming and J lost 1 base; unmatched junction nucleotides: 2. The CDR3 bases are TGTGCCACCAGGGGGACAGGGGAGAACACTGAAGCTTTCTTT. Translation gives CATRGTGENTEAFF.

The chain carries TRBV9 and TRBJ1-1, with no clear D. The V and J ends lost 1 base and 5 bases respectively, with 9 bases between them. CDR3 length: 13 residues. The germline V gene encodes CDR1 SGDLS and CDR2 YYNGEE. The CDR3 nucleotides read TGTGCCAGCAGCGTAACAACGAGGACTGAAGCTTTCTTT. This sequence encodes CASSVTTRTEAFF. The entire variable domain, with the rest obtained from reference TRBV9 and TRBJ1-1, is as follows: DSGVTQTPKHLITATGQRVTLRCSPRSGDLSVYWYQQSLDQGLQFLIQYYNGEERAKGNILERFSAQQFPDLHSELNLSSLELGDSALYFCASSVTTRTEAFFGQGTRLTVV.

This chain uses TRBV10-2 with TRBJ1-3; unclear D gene. Trimming left V 3 bases short and J 0 bases short, with 12 bases between. The CDR3 consists of 16 residues. Germline V lookup: CDR1 WSHSY, CDR2 SAAADI. CDR3 DNA sequence: TGCGCCAGCAGTGAAAGTCCCGGGAGCTCTGGAAACACCATATATTTT. Encoded protein: CASSESPGSSGNTIYF.

This chain uses TRBV7-2 with TRBJ1-6; 10 positions agree with TRBD1. This CDR3 has 16 residues. Germline CDR1 and CDR2: SGHTA and FQGNSA. Losses at the gene ends were 5 bases for V and 7 bases for J; bases not matched to a gene: 8. The CDR3 sequence is CASSRDRGLRNSPLHF. CDR3 sequence (DNA): TGTGCCAGCAGCCGGGACAGGGGCTTGCGAAATTCACCCCTCCACTTT.

This rearrangement joins TRBV7-8 to TRBJ1-2; no definite D call. This CDR3 has 14 amino acids. Germline CDR1 is SGHVS and CDR2 is FQNEAQ. The V end was cut by 3 bases, the J end by 8 bases, with 16 bases between. CDR3: CASSLGGDVIGYTF. As DNA, the CDR3 is TGTGCCAGCAGCTTGGGAGGAGATGTAATCGGCTACACCTTC.

For this clone: The junction and the germline gene differ at one end; a read error may be behind it. The CDR3 DNA reads as TGTGCCAGCAGTTACTCTGGGACAGGGAACGCCGGGGAGCTGTTTTTT. This encodes CASSYSGTGNAGELFF. V is TRBV6-6 and J is TRBJ2-2; TRBD1 matches at 9 bases. Germline V gene sequence: CDR1 MNHNY, CDR2 SVGAGI (reference sequence). This CDR3 is 16 amino acids long.

The V gene is TRBV4-3, the J gene TRBJ2-6, with D unresolved. V dropped 0 bases and J dropped 0 bases, with 12 bases sitting between them. This CDR3 has 18 residues. Germline-derived CDR1 and CDR2 are LGHNA and YSLEER. The CDR3 DNA sequence: TGCGCCAGCAGCCAAGACAGGCACGCAGACTCTGGGGCCAACGTCCTGACTTTC. It yields the protein CASSQDRHADSGANVLTF.

The chain combines TRBV3-1 (or the pseudogene TRBV3-2) with TRBJ1-4; D gene unclear. The CDR3 runs to 16 residues. Germline values: CDR1 LGHDT, CDR2 YNNKEL (reference sequence). V gave up 3 bases and J gave up 7 bases, with 18 bases separating them. In DNA, the CDR3 is TGTGCCAGCAGCCAGTACAGAAGAAGTTCGAGTGAAAAACTGTTTTTT. Encoded protein: CASSQYRRSSSEKLFF.

This clone occurred once. The chain has TRBV28 and TRBJ2-7; D unresolved. Germline V CDR1 and CDR2: MDHEN, SYDVKM. V was trimmed by 6 bases and J by 3 bases, leaving 9 bases between them. CDR3 length equals 12 residues. The CDR3 bases are TGTGCCAGCAGCTTACTAAACTACGAGCAGTACTTC. As protein: CASSLLNYEQYF.

This chain joins TRBV2 and TRBJ1-3; 8 positions match TRBD1. Germline trimming cut 7 bases from V and 5 bases from J; bases unmatched to any gene: 4. CDR3 size: 13 residues. CDR1 SNHLY and CDR2 FYNNEI come from the germline V gene. The CDR3 DNA follows: TGTGCCAGCAACTCAGGGGGCCGAAACACCATATATTTT. This translates into CASNSGGRNTIYF.

The chain has TRBV5-1 and TRBJ1-5; maybe TRBD1 (5 bases). CDR3 length equals 12 residues. CDR1 is SGHRS, CDR2 YFSETQ, per germline. Trimming stripped 6 bases from V and 4 bases from J, with 8 bases between. DNA of the CDR3: TGCGCCAGCATACAGGAGAATCAGCCCCAGCATTTT. This gives the protein CASIQENQPQHF. The variable domain in full, with the rest retrieved from reference TRBV5-1 and TRBJ1-5, is KAGVTQTPRYLIKTRGQQVTLSCSPISGHRSVSWYQQTPGQGLQFLFEYFSETQRNKGNFPGRFSGRQFSNSRSEMNVSTLELGDSALYLCASIQENQPQHFGDGTRLSIL.

The chain employs TRBV5-4 and TRBJ2-5; the D gene is possibly TRBD2 (5 bases). Germline V lookup: CDR1 SGHNT, CDR2 YYREEE (reference sequence). V lost 4 bases, J lost 2 bases, and 24 bases lay in between. The CDR3 extends over 18 amino acids. The CDR3 DNA reads TGTGCCAGCAGCCCCCCGGGGAACTATGGCGGAAAACAAGAGACCCAGTACTTC. Protein: CASSPPGNYGGKQETQYF.

The chain employs TRBV19 and TRBJ2-3; the D gene is possibly TRBD2 (7 bases). CDR3 length: 15 amino acids. Trimming cost V 7 bases and J 2 bases, with 16 bases left between them. CDR1 and CDR2 (germline): LNHDA, SQIVND (reference sequence). In DNA, the CDR3 is TGTGCCAGTAATACGGGGGGCAAAAACACAGATACGCAGTATTTT. Translating it yields CASNTGGKNTDTQYF.

The genes are TRBV28 and TRBJ1-4, with 10 bases lining up with TRBD1. V lost 3 bases and J lost 8; bases outside the gene matches: 9. The CDR3 loop spans 16 amino acids. Germline values: CDR1 MDHEN, CDR2 SYDVKM. The CDR3 spells CASSFAGQGPGEKLFF. The CDR3 coding sequence is TGTGCCAGCAGTTTTGCGGGACAGGGGCCGGGGGAAAAACTGTTTTTT. Complete variable domain (other parts from reference TRBV28 and TRBJ1-4): DVKVTQSSRYLVKRTGEKVFLECVQDMDHENMFWYRQDPGLGLRLIYFSYDVKMKEKGDIPEGYSVSREKKERFSLILESASTNQTSMYLCASSFAGQGPGEKLFFGSGTQLSVL.